The rows below give T cell receptor beta chains drawn from one sample of a study of blood T cell repertoires in COVID-19. Only in-frame clones appear in the TCRdb table, and some are missing; sequencing was by immunoSEQ multiplex PCR. Of around 340,000 clones in the sample, around 83% were seen once. Sequencing used peripheral blood. The receptors derive from a man in his thirties or forties with active or convalescent COVID-19. The CDR3 runs from the conserved cysteine through the conserved F or W. Fields, in order: J gene, D gene, V gene, clone size, CDR3 protein, CDR3 DNA. The D gene is left open where the match is weak. Some rows mark clone size as missing; the rest say once, few, many or name a class of expanded clone.

TRBJ1-4,NA,TRBV30,few,CAWSARQRLNEKLFF,TGTGCCTGGAGTGCTCGACAGAGGTTAAATGAAAAACTGTTTTTT
TRBJ1-2,NA,TRBV28,NA,CASSSGQNYGYTF,TGTGCCAGCAGTTCCGGACAGAACTATGGCTACACCTTC
TRBJ1-5,NA,TRBV18,many,CASSPGSNQPQHF,TGTGCCAGCTCCCCCGGGAGCAATCAGCCCCAGCATTTT
TRBJ2-7,TRBD2,TRBV7-9,NA,CASSLEPLSGGAISYEQYF,TGTGCCAGCAGCTTAGAGCCTCTTAGCGGGGGGGCAATCTCCTACGAGCAGTACTTC
TRBJ2-1,TRBD2,TRBV3-1/TRBV3-2,NA,CASSPALGGRRGNEQFF,TGTGCCAGCAGCCCAGCCCTGGGCGGGAGAAGGGGCAATGAGCAGTTCTTC
TRBJ2-3,TRBD1,TRBV7-8,NA,CATGDREADTQYF,TGTGCCACCGGGGACAGGGAGGCAGATACGCAGTATTTT
TRBJ2-1,TRBD2,TRBV7-2,NA,CASSLGGGPGAEQFF,TGTGCCAGCAGCTTAGGGGGAGGGCCCGGAGCTGAGCAGTTCTTC
TRBJ2-1,NA,TRBV4-3,NA,CASSRGISSYNEQFF,TGCGCCAGCAGCCGAGGGATTAGCTCCTACAATGAGCAGTTCTTC
TRBJ2-7,NA,TRBV28,NA,CASRTGTYEQYF,TGTGCCAGCAGGACAGGGACTTACGAGCAGTACTTC
TRBJ2-3,NA,TRBV6-5,NA,CASSLPGHGSDTQYF,TGTGCCAGCAGTTTACCGGGACATGGGTCGGATACGCAGTATTTT
TRBJ2-7,NA,TRBV11-1,NA,CASSLVTDEQYF,TGTGCCAGCAGCTTAGTTACAGACGAGCAGTACTTC
TRBJ2-7,NA,TRBV28,NA,CANQSGTGKFYEQYF,TGTGCCAATCAATCCGGGACTGGGAAGTTCTACGAGCAGTACTTC
TRBJ2-7,NA,TRBV15,few,CATSRDISDGEEEQYF,TGTGCCACCAGCAGAGATATTAGTGATGGGGAGGAAGAGCAGTACTTC
TRBJ2-3,NA,TRBV21-1,NA,CASSSSDTQYF,TGTGCCAGCAGCTCGTCAGATACGCAGTATTTT
TRBJ2-1,NA,TRBV7-9,NA,CASTPGNEQFF,TGTGCCAGCACCCCAGGCAACGAGCAGTTCTTC
TRBJ2-7,TRBD2,TRBV18,many,CASSPSGLAGGEQYF,TGTGCCAGCTCACCTAGTGGGCTAGCGGGGGGCGAGCAGTACTTC
TRBJ2-1,NA,TRBV6-4,NA,CASSDSGASSYNEQFF,TGTGCCAGCAGTGACTCTGGCGCTAGCTCCTACAATGAGCAGTTCTTC
TRBJ2-7,TRBD2,TRBV29-1,NA,CSVAAGGYEQYF,TGCAGCGTTGCTGCGGGAGGCTACGAGCAGTACTTC
TRBJ1-1,TRBD1,TRBV2,few,CASSARGRNTEAFF,TGTGCCAGCAGCGCAAGGGGGCGGAACACTGAAGCTTTCTTT
TRBJ2-1,NA,TRBV7-9,NA,CASSRGGVGSSYNEQFF,TGTGCCAGCAGCAGAGGCGGGGTTGGAAGCTCCTACAATGAGCAGTTCTTC
TRBJ1-5,NA,TRBV7-2,NA,CASSFNNQPQHF,TGTGCCAGCAGCTTCAACAATCAGCCCCAGCATTTT
TRBJ2-2,NA,TRBV5-1,NA,CASSRRQVQNTGELFF,TGCGCCAGCAGCCGACGACAGGTTCAGAACACCGGGGAGCTGTTTTTT
TRBJ2-5,TRBD1,TRBV7-2,once,CASSPRVRGQGYQETQYF,TGTGCCAGCAGCCCTCGAGTCCGAGGACAGGGGTACCAAGAGACCCAGTACTTC
TRBJ1-4,NA,TRBV4-1,once,CASSQPTLGTNEKLFF,TGCGCCAGCAGCCAACCCACACTAGGCACTAATGAAAAACTGTTTTTT
TRBJ1-3,NA,TRBV7-7,NA,CASSLGGEPGNTIYF,TGTGCCAGCAGCTTAGGGGGGGAACCTGGAAACACCATATATTTT
TRBJ1-6,TRBD1,TRBV4-2,few,CASSHGQGDNSPLHF,TGTGCCAGCAGCCACGGACAGGGCGATAATTCACCCCTCCACTTT
TRBJ1-5,NA,TRBV24-1,few,CATSDLLLLTAYSNQPQHF,TGTGCCACCAGTGATTTGCTTCTCTTGACAGCATATAGCAATCAGCCCCAGCATTTT
TRBJ1-4,NA,TRBV12-2,NA,CASRRGTELNEKLFF,TGTGCAAGTCGCCGAGGGACAGAACTTAATGAAAAACTGTTTTTT
TRBJ1-4,TRBD1,TRBV6-5,NA,CASSSRQGNEKLFF,TGTGCCAGCAGTTCCCGACAGGGGAACGAAAAACTGTTTTTT
TRBJ2-7,NA,TRBV5-1,once,CASSREGAGIREQYF,TGCGCCAGCAGCCGAGAGGGGGCGGGGATCCGCGAGCAGTACTTC
TRBJ2-7,NA,TRBV11-2,NA,CASTLRRGTYEQYF,TGTGCCAGCACCCTCCGGCGGGGAACCTACGAGCAGTACTTC
TRBJ1-2,TRBD1,TRBV6-5,NA,CASSYGQGDYGYTF,TGTGCCAGCAGTTACGGACAGGGGGACTATGGCTACACCTTC
TRBJ1-5,TRBD1,TRBV6-2/TRBV6-3,NA,CASSYRGQGDQPQHF,TGTGCCAGCAGTTACCGGGGACAGGGCGATCAGCCCCAGCATTTT
TRBJ1-5,TRBD1,TRBV2,NA,CASNEGARGNQPQHF,TGTGCCAGCAATGAGGGGGCGAGAGGCAATCAGCCCCAGCATTTT
TRBJ2-5,TRBD1,TRBV10-3,many,CAISRTGEETQYF,TGTGCCATCAGTCGGACAGGGGAAGAGACCCAGTACTTC
TRBJ2-7,TRBD2,TRBV29-1,NA,CSVRGFTYEQYF,TGCAGCGTGCGGGGGTTCACCTACGAGCAGTACTTC
TRBJ1-3,TRBD1,TRBV11-3,NA,CASSLQGTGGRTGNTIYF,TGTGCCAGCAGCCTTCAGGGTACAGGGGGCAGGACTGGAAACACCATATATTTT
TRBJ1-1,NA,TRBV3-1/TRBV3-2,once,CASSSTGGTEAFF,TGTGCCAGCAGCTCCACCGGGGGTACTGAAGCTTTCTTT
TRBJ2-1,TRBD1,TRBV13,NA,CASSSRDRGYNEQFF,TGTGCCAGCAGCTCCCGGGACAGGGGTTACAATGAGCAGTTCTTC
TRBJ1-1,TRBD1,TRBV5-4,NA,CASSTGQGAGDTEAFF,TGTGCCAGCAGCACGGGACAGGGGGCAGGAGACACTGAAGCTTTCTTT
TRBJ1-5,NA,TRBV11-2,NA,CASSLERNQPQHF,TGTGCCAGCAGCTTAGAGAGGAATCAGCCCCAGCATTTT
TRBJ2-3,NA,TRBV6-5,NA,CASSYSWRTSTDTQYF,TGTGCCAGCAGTTACTCCTGGCGGACTTCCACAGATACGCAGTATTTT
TRBJ1-5,NA,TRBV2,NA,CASSPRRREDQPQHF,TGTGCCAGCAGCCCAAGAAGACGGGAAGATCAGCCCCAGCATTTT
TRBJ2-2,NA,TRBV19,NA,CASSIDPGIEGELFF,TGTGCCAGTAGTATAGATCCAGGTATCGAGGGGGAGCTGTTTTTT
TRBJ1-1,TRBD1,TRBV5-1,NA,CASSPGRQGFATEAFF,TGCGCCAGCAGCCCCGGCAGACAGGGGTTCGCCACTGAAGCTTTCTTT
TRBJ1-2,NA,TRBV28,NA,CASSLWGHPVSNYGYTF,TGTGCCAGCAGTTTGTGGGGGCACCCCGTATCTAACTATGGCTACACCTTC